This note documents a single T cell receptor beta chain sequence. Antigen: not known. The data originate from a study of CXCR3-negative and CXCR3-positive naive CD8 T cells. Study-level background: The TRB read total, some 140 million, broke down to about 1.5 +/- 0.3 million reads per library.

The CDR3 sequence is 13 residues long. Germline V gene sequence: CDR1 KGHSH, CDR2 LQKENI. The TRB libraries of cDNA were built by UMI-labeled 5' RACE. TCRdb reworked the 5' RACE reads into one entry per CDR3 protein, no DNA. The table for this sample gives some 68,000 distinct CDR3 sequences. Study findings and constraints: Memory CD8+ cells showed much lower diversity, while both naive subsets displayed comparably high diversity. The study found more hydrophobic TRB CDR3s in CXCR3-positive naive cells than in CXCR3-negative naive cells. Naive cells, whether CXCR3-negative or CXCR3-positive, had similar TRBV-TRBJ usage, while memory cells differed.

Identification of naive CD8+ T cells rested on CD45RO-CCR7+CD27+CD95- status. The sequence was collected from a human donor in good health. Some clones in this sample may be carry-over from other donors' samples. Sequencing was done on a sample of naive CXCR3+ CD8+ T cells from blood. Subset reported: CD45RO-CCR7+CD27+CD95- naive CD8+ T cells expressing CXCR3 (TNR3+). This chain uses TRBV18 with TRBJ2-7; without DNA, the TCRdb call of TRBD1 cannot be checked. The CDR3 is CASSKGQGYEQYF.